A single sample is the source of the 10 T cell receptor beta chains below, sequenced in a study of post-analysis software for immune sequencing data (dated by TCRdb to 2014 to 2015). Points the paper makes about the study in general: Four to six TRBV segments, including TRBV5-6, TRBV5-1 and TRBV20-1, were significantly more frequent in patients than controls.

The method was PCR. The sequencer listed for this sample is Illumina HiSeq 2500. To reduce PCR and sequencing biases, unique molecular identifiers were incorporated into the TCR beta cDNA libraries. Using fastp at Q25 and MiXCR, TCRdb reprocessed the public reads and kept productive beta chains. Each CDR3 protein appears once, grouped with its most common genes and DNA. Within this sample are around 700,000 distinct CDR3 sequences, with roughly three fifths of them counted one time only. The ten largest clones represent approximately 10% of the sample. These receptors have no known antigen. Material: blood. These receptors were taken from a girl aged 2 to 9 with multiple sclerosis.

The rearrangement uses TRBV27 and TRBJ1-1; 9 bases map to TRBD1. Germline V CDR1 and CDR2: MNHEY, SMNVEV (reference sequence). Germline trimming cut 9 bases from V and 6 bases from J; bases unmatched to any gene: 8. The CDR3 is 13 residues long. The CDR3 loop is CARGTGPKPEAFF. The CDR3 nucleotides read TGTGCCAGGGGGACAGGGCCAAAGCCTGAAGCTTTCTTT.

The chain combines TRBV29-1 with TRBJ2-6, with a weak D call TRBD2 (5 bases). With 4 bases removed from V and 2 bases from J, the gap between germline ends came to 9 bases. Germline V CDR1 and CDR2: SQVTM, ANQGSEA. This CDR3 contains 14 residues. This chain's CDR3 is CSVGPGAGANVLTF. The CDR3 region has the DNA TGCAGCGTTGGGCCCGGGGCTGGGGCCAACGTCCTGACTTTC.

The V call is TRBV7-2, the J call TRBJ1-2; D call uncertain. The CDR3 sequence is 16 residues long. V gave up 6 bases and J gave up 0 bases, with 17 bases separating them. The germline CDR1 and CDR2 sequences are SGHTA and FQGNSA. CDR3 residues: CASSYPPGRSNYGYTF. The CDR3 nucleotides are TGTGCCAGCAGTTATCCTCCAGGACGGTCTAACTATGGCTACACCTTC.

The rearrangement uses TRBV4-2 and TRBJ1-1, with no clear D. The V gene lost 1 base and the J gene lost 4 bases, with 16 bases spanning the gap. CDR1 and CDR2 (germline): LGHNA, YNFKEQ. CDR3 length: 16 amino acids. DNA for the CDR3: TGTGCCAGCAGCCAAGCCGGACTAAGTGGATCCACTGAAGCTTTCTTT. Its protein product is CASSQAGLSGSTEAFF.

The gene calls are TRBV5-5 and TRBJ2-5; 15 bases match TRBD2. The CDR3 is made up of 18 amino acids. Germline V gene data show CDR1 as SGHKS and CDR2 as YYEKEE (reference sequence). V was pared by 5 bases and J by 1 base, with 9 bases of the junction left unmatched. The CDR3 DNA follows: TGTGCCAGCAGGCCGGGACTAGCGGGGGGAGGCCCCCAAGAGACCCAGTACTTC. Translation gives CASRPGLAGGGPQETQYF.

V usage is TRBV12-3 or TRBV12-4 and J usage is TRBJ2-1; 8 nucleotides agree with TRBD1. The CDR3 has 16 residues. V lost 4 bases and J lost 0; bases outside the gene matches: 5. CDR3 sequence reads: CASSYTGGSSYNEQFF. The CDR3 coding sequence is TGTGCCAGCAGTTATACAGGGGGGAGCTCCTACAATGAGCAGTTCTTC.

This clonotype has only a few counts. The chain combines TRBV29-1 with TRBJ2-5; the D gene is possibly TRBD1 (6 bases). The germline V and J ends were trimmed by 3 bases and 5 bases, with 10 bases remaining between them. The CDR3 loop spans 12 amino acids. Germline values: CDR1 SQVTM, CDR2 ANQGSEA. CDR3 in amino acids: CSVDLQGETQYF. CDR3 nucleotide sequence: TGCAGCGTTGATTTGCAGGGGGAGACCCAGTACTTC. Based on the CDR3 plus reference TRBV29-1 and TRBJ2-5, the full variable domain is SAVISQKPSRDICQRGTSLTIQCQVDSQVTMMFWYRQQPGQSLTLIATANQGSEATYESGFVIDKFPISRPNLTFSTLTVSNMSPEDSSIYLCSVDLQGETQYFGPGTRLLVL.

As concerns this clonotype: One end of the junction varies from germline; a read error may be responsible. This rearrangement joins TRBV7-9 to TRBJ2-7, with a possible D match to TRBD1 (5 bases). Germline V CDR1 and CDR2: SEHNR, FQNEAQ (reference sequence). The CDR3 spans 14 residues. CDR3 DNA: TGTGCCGGCAGCTTAACGACAGAGTCCTACGAGCAGTACTTC. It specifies CAGSLTTESYEQYF.

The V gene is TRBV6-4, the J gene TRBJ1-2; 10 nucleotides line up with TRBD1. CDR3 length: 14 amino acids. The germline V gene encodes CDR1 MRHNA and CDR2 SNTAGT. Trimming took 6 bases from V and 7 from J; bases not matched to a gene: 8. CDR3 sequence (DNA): TGTGCCAGCAGCGGCGACAGGGGGCGAAGTGGCTACACCTTC. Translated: CASSGDRGRSGYTF.

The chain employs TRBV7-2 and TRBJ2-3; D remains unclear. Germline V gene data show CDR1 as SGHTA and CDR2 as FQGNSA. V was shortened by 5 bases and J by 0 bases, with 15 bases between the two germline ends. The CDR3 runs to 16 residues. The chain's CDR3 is CASSRSASASTDTQYF. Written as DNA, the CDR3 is TGTGCCAGCAGCCGCTCCGCATCAGCTAGCACAGATACGCAGTATTTT.